These T cell receptor beta chains were read from a single sample in a study of read filtering for tumor transcriptome and immune sequencing. Via MiXCR, TCRdb re-called the reads, giving one row per CDR3 protein. This repertoire shows nearly 60,000 distinct CDR3 sequences, around an eighth found once; its top ten account for more than 15%. The sequenced sample consisted of a population of CD138-negative cells sorted from bone marrow. These receptors were collected from a donor aged 40 or over with multiple myeloma. CDR3s include the opening cysteine and the closing phenylalanine or tryptophan. The D gene is left open where the match is weak. Clone sizes are given selectively: once, few, many, or a class where the clone is expanded.

CDR3aa: CASSVNPSYNEQFF; CDR3nt: TGTGCCAGCAGCGTAAATCCCTCCTACAATGAGCAGTTCTTC; d_gene: .; v_gene: TRBV9; abundance: many; j_gene: TRBJ2-1
CDR3aa: CATSGRDTSSYNEQFF; CDR3nt: TGTGCCACCAGTGGGCGTGACACAAGCTCCTACAATGAGCAGTTCTTC; d_gene: .; v_gene: TRBV24-1; abundance: many; j_gene: TRBJ2-1
CDR3aa: CASSTFQGGGTEAFF; CDR3nt: TGTGCCAGTAGTACTTTCCAGGGAGGCGGCACTGAAGCTTTCTTT; d_gene: .; v_gene: TRBV19; abundance: many; j_gene: TRBJ1-1
CDR3aa: CASSPQGVQFF; CDR3nt: TGTGCCAGCTCACCACAGGGAGTGCAGTTCTTC; d_gene: .; v_gene: TRBV18; abundance: many; j_gene: TRBJ2-1
CDR3aa: CASSLDNWTEAFF; CDR3nt: TGCGCCAGCAGCCTAGATAACTGGACTGAAGCTTTCTTT; d_gene: .; v_gene: TRBV5-1; abundance: many; j_gene: TRBJ1-1
CDR3aa: CSARDWDLRNEQFF; CDR3nt: TGCAGTGCTAGAGATTGGGATTTGCGCAATGAGCAGTTCTTC; d_gene: .; v_gene: TRBV20-1; abundance: few; j_gene: TRBJ2-1
CDR3aa: CASSPTTQGALYNEQFF; CDR3nt: TGTGCCAGCAGCCCAACCACACAGGGGGCGCTTTACAATGAGCAGTTCTTC; d_gene: TRBD1; v_gene: TRBV7-2; abundance: many; j_gene: TRBJ2-1
CDR3aa: CSATSYPPRQGTGKNIQYF; CDR3nt: TGCAGTGCTACCTCTTACCCCCCGAGACAGGGGACAGGCAAAAACATTCAGTACTTC; d_gene: TRBD1; v_gene: TRBV20-1; abundance: .; j_gene: TRBJ2-4
CDR3aa: CAWINRRQSSYNEQFF; CDR3nt: TGTGCCTGGATAAACCGTCGACAGAGCTCCTACAATGAGCAGTTCTTC; d_gene: .; v_gene: TRBV30; abundance: many; j_gene: TRBJ2-1
CDR3aa: CASSVEAGLNTGELFF; CDR3nt: TGTGCCAGCAGCGTAGAGGCAGGGCTGAACACCGGGGAGCTGTTTTTT; d_gene: .; v_gene: TRBV9; abundance: many; j_gene: TRBJ2-2
CDR3aa: CSAEGQSFTGELFF; CDR3nt: TGCAGTGCTGAAGGACAGTCCTTCACCGGGGAGCTGTTTTTT; d_gene: .; v_gene: TRBV20-1; abundance: many; j_gene: TRBJ2-2
CDR3aa: CASSPATGSGANVLTF; CDR3nt: TGTGCCAGCAGTCCCGCGACAGGGTCCGGGGCCAACGTCCTGACTTTC; d_gene: TRBD1; v_gene: TRBV25-1; abundance: medium-sized; j_gene: TRBJ2-6
CDR3aa: CASSPGTENTGGLFF; CDR3nt: TGTGCCAGCTCTCCCGGGACAGAGAACACCGGGGGGCTGTTTTTT; d_gene: .; v_gene: TRBV18; abundance: .; j_gene: TRBJ2-2
CDR3aa: CASSPTAGRNQPQHF; CDR3nt: TGCGCCAGCAGCCCCACAGCGGGGCGCAATCAGCCCCAGCATTTT; d_gene: .; v_gene: TRBV5-1; abundance: many; j_gene: TRBJ1-5
CDR3aa: CATSGGTNGNQPQHF; CDR3nt: TGTGCCACCAGCGGTGGGACTAACGGCAATCAGCCCCAGCATTTT; d_gene: .; v_gene: TRBV15; abundance: .; j_gene: TRBJ1-5
CDR3aa: CAISDPLKGGTDTQYF; CDR3nt: TGTGCCATCAGTGACCCTCTTAAGGGCGGCACAGATACGCAGTATTTT; d_gene: .; v_gene: TRBV10-3; abundance: many; j_gene: TRBJ2-3
CDR3aa: CASSSSPGGYTF; CDR3nt: TGTGCCAGCAGCTCCTCACCGGGGGGCTACACCTTC; d_gene: .; v_gene: TRBV7-2; abundance: few; j_gene: TRBJ1-2
CDR3aa: CAIGDREDEQFF; CDR3nt: TGTGCCATCGGGGACAGGGAGGATGAGCAGTTCTTC; d_gene: TRBD1; v_gene: TRBV10-3; abundance: many; j_gene: TRBJ2-1
CDR3aa: CASHRENTEAFF; CDR3nt: TGTGCCTCCCACAGGGAGAACACTGAAGCTTTCTTT; d_gene: .; v_gene: TRBV6-5; abundance: many; j_gene: TRBJ1-1
CDR3aa: CATSRDVLTGGNQPQHF; CDR3nt: TGTGCCACCAGCAGAGATGTATTGACAGGGGGAAATCAGCCCCAGCATTTT; d_gene: TRBD1; v_gene: TRBV15; abundance: many; j_gene: TRBJ1-5
CDR3aa: CASSILIGTKNIQYF; CDR3nt: TGTGCCAGTAGTATACTGATTGGGACCAAAAACATTCAGTACTTC; d_gene: .; v_gene: TRBV19; abundance: few; j_gene: TRBJ2-4
CDR3aa: CASSHRTENEKLFF; CDR3nt: TGTGCCAGCAGCCATCGGACAGAAAATGAAAAACTGTTTTTT; d_gene: .; v_gene: TRBV7-2; abundance: many; j_gene: TRBJ1-4
CDR3aa: CASSYGGFYNEQFF; CDR3nt: TGTGCCAGCAGTTATGGCGGCTTCTACAATGAGCAGTTCTTC; d_gene: .; v_gene: TRBV6-2/TRBV6-3; abundance: .; j_gene: TRBJ2-1
CDR3aa: CASSQGLGPLHF; CDR3nt: TGCGCCAGCAGCCAAGGCTTGGGACCCCTCCACTTT; d_gene: .; v_gene: TRBV4-1; abundance: many; j_gene: TRBJ1-6
CDR3aa: CASSGNRARQPQHF; CDR3nt: TGTGCCAGCAGCGGGAACAGGGCGCGGCAGCCCCAGCATTTT; d_gene: .; v_gene: TRBV7-8; abundance: few; j_gene: TRBJ1-5
CDR3aa: CASSQVQSSYEQYF; CDR3nt: TGTGCCAGCAGCCAAGTGCAGAGCTCCTACGAGCAGTACTTC; d_gene: .; v_gene: TRBV14; abundance: many; j_gene: TRBJ2-7
CDR3aa: CATLWTGSHHEQFF; CDR3nt: TGTGCCACCCTCTGGACCGGGTCTCACCATGAGCAGTTCTTC; d_gene: .; v_gene: TRBV27; abundance: many; j_gene: TRBJ2-1
CDR3aa: CSARGRGRETQYF; CDR3nt: TGCAGTGCTAGAGGACGGGGACGAGAGACCCAGTACTTC; d_gene: .; v_gene: TRBV20-1; abundance: many; j_gene: TRBJ2-5
CDR3aa: CSARVDRGGQPQHF; CDR3nt: TGCAGTGCTAGAGTGGACAGGGGAGGACAGCCCCAGCATTTT; d_gene: TRBD1; v_gene: TRBV20-1; abundance: many; j_gene: TRBJ1-5
CDR3aa: CSAGRGYNQPQHF; CDR3nt: TGCAGTGCTGGGCGAGGTTACAATCAGCCCCAGCATTTT; d_gene: .; v_gene: TRBV20-1; abundance: few; j_gene: TRBJ1-5
CDR3aa: CATSVNRGKSYEQYF; CDR3nt: TGTGCCACCAGTGTAAACAGGGGGAAATCCTACGAGCAGTACTTC; d_gene: TRBD1; v_gene: TRBV24-1; abundance: few; j_gene: TRBJ2-7
CDR3aa: CATTTAMNTEAFF; CDR3nt: TGCGCCACTACGACAGCAATGAACACTGAAGCTTTCTTT; d_gene: .; v_gene: TRBV4-1; abundance: many; j_gene: TRBJ1-1
CDR3aa: CASSQDYRASYEQYF; CDR3nt: TGCGCCAGCAGCCAAGATTACAGGGCCTCCTACGAGCAGTACTTC; d_gene: .; v_gene: TRBV4-1; abundance: many; j_gene: TRBJ2-7
CDR3aa: CSAKPSNEQFF; CDR3nt: TGCAGTGCTAAACCGTCGAATGAGCAGTTCTTC; d_gene: .; v_gene: TRBV20-1; abundance: few; j_gene: TRBJ2-1
CDR3aa: CSVDLSSGLEQYF; CDR3nt: TGCAGCGTTGATTTAAGTTCGGGACTCGAGCAGTACTTC; d_gene: .; v_gene: TRBV29-1; abundance: many; j_gene: TRBJ2-7
CDR3aa: CATSEGGLRETQYF; CDR3nt: TGTGCCACCAGTGAAGGGGGGCTGAGAGAGACCCAGTACTTC; d_gene: .; v_gene: TRBV24-1; abundance: many; j_gene: TRBJ2-5
CDR3aa: CASSLLAGGSTDTQYF; CDR3nt: TGCGCCAGCAGCTTACTCGCGGGGGGAAGCACAGATACGCAGTATTTT; d_gene: TRBD2; v_gene: TRBV5-1; abundance: many; j_gene: TRBJ2-3
CDR3aa: CAWSVNGGEFF; CDR3nt: TGTGCCTGGAGTGTTAATGGAGGGGAGTTCTTC; d_gene: .; v_gene: TRBV30; abundance: many; j_gene: TRBJ2-1
CDR3aa: CASRPTGGGQPQHF; CDR3nt: TGTGCCAGCAGGCCCACAGGGGGCGGTCAGCCCCAGCATTTT; d_gene: TRBD1; v_gene: TRBV12-3/TRBV12-4; abundance: many; j_gene: TRBJ1-5
CDR3aa: CASSLTSGSSYNEQFF; CDR3nt: TGCGCCAGCAGCTTGACTAGCGGGAGCTCCTACAATGAGCAGTTCTTC; d_gene: TRBD2; v_gene: TRBV5-1; abundance: many; j_gene: TRBJ2-1
CDR3aa: CASELNRRGEQFF; CDR3nt: TGCGCCAGCGAACTTAATCGGCGGGGTGAGCAGTTCTTC; d_gene: .; v_gene: TRBV5-1; abundance: medium-sized; j_gene: TRBJ2-1
CDR3aa: CASSPRQAAKNEQFF; CDR3nt: TGTGCCAGCAGCCCTCGACAAGCGGCAAAAAATGAGCAGTTCTTC; d_gene: .; v_gene: TRBV7-9; abundance: many; j_gene: TRBJ2-1